This T cell receptor (beta chain) was identified during a study of blood T cell repertoires in COVID-19. CDR3 length equals 12 residues. Germline-derived CDR1 and CDR2 are SGHKS and YYEKEE (reference sequence). V shed 2 bases and J shed 11 bases, with 13 bases lying between them. In this sample, this clone turned up a few times. Some clones are missing from TCRdb's copy, which holds only in-frame ones; the method was immunoSEQ multiplex PCR. The sample consists of 150,000 to 200,000 clones, more than 70% of them appearing once. The clonotype was recovered from a man aged 40-49 years with active or convalescent COVID-19. Sequenced input: peripheral blood. The chain employs TRBV5-5 and TRBJ1-2; D possibly corresponds to TRBD1 (5 bases). This CDR3 is CASSLVDSRYTF. The CDR3 DNA follows: TGTGCCAGCAGCTTAGTCGACAGTCGGTACACCTTC. Combining the CDR3 with reference TRBV5-5 and TRBJ1-2 gives the whole variable domain DAGVTQSPTHLIKTRGQQVTLRCSPISGHKSVSWYQQVLGQGPQFIFQYYEKEERGRGNFPDRFSARQFPNYSSELNVNALLLGDSALYLCASSLVDSRYTFGSGTRLTVV.